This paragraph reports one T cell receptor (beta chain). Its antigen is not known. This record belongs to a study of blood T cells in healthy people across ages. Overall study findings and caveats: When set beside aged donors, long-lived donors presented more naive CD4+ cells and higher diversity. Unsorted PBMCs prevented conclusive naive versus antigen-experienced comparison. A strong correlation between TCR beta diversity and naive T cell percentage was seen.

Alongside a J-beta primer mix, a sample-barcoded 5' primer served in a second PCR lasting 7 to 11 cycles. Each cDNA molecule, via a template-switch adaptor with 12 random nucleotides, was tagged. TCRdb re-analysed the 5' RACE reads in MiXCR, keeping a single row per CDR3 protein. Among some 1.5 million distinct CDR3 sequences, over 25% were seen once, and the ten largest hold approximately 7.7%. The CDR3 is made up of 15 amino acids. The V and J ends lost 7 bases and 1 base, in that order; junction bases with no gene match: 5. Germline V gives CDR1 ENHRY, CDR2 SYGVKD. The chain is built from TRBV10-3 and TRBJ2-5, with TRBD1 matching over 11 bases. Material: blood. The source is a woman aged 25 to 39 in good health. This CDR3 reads CAIKSDRGLQETQYF. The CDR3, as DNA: TGTGCCATCAAATCGGACAGGGGGCTCCAAGAGACCCAGTACTTC.